Following are 5 T cell receptor beta chains from one sample sequenced in a study of monozygotic twins with inflammatory bowel disease. TCRdb processed the 5' RACE reads again and assigns one entry to each CDR3 protein, with no DNA. Its clone listing holds more than 300,000 distinct CDR3 sequences. Sequencing was done on a sample of blood. Receptor source: a human donor with ulcerative colitis or Crohn's disease, or a healthy co-twin of an affected twin (not recorded which).

The chain links TRBV24-1 to TRBJ2-1; no DNA is available, so the TRBD1 call from TCRdb remains unchecked. The CDR3 runs 15 residues. Germline V CDR1 and CDR2: KGHDR, SFDVKD. The CDR3 is CATSDRDRVYNEQFF.

The chain links TRBV27 to TRBJ2-3; TCRdb's D gene call, TRBD2, goes unchecked for lack of DNA. CDR1 is MNHEY and CDR2 is SMNVEV in the germline V gene (reference sequence). The CDR3 length is 16 residues. CDR3 protein: CASSFLAGGSTDTQYF.

The gene calls are TRBV5-1 and TRBJ1-2. From germline, CDR1 is SGHRS and CDR2 YFSETQ. CDR3 length: 12 residues. The CDR3 here is CASSLAVGGYTF.

The V call is TRBV29-1, the J call TRBJ2-1; TCRdb's D gene call, TRBD2, goes unchecked for lack of DNA. The CDR3 length is 15 residues. Germline CDR1 is SQVTM and CDR2 is ANQGSEA. The CDR3 sequence is CSATSGGSSYNEQFF.

V gene TRBV7-9 combines with J gene TRBJ2-7; without DNA, the TCRdb call of TRBD1 cannot be checked. The length of the CDR3 is 16 residues. From germline, CDR1 is SEHNR and CDR2 FQNEAQ (reference sequence). The CDR3 is CASSPLLNWGNHEQYF. The variable domain in full, completed from reference TRBV7-9 and TRBJ2-7, reads DTGVSQNPRHKITKRGQNVTFRCDPISEHNRLYWYRQTLGQGPEFLTYFQNEAQLEKSRLLSDRFSAERPKGSFSTLEIQRTEQGDSAMYLCASSPLLNWGNHEQYFGPGTRLTVT.